These T cell receptor beta chains were read from a single sample in a study of graft-versus-host responses after intestinal transplantation. The data were produced by immunoSEQ multiplex PCR, yet TCRdb's version contains in-frame clones alone and is incomplete. The profile covers 100,000 or so clones, with 87% appearing a single time and 0.9% to 1% taken by the ten largest. No antigen is known for these receptors. The input for sequencing was unstimulated CD4+ T cells sorted from spleen or lymph node cells, taken before transplant. Source of these receptors: a human donor who was the organ donor for an intestinal transplant. CDR3s include the opening cysteine and the closing phenylalanine or tryptophan. Each record gives: D gene, CDR3 length, V gene, J gene, clone size, CDR3 DNA, CDR3 protein. D genes are given only for firm matches. For some rows the clone size is stated as once, few or many, or as a class when expanded; others skip it.

>TRBD1|16|TRBV4-1|TRBJ2-7|.
TGCGCCAGCAGCCAAGATGTAGCGCCGTACAGGGGCGAGCAGTACTTC
CASSQDVAPYRGEQYF
>.|12|TRBV6-6|TRBJ2-1|.
TGTGCCAGCAGTTACTCGGGCAATGAGCAGTTCTTC
CASSYSGNEQFF
>.|16|TRBV10-3|TRBJ1-2|.
TGTGCCATCAGTGAGGAGAACCGACGAACTAACTATGGCTACACCTTC
CAISEENRRTNYGYTF
>.|17|TRBV10-3|TRBJ1-5|.
TGTGCCATCAGCGAGGGGTGGGTCGGGACGCTCAATCAGCCCCAGCATTTT
CAISEGWVGTLNQPQHF
>.|13|TRBV10-3|TRBJ1-5|.
TGTGCCATCAGTGTAGGAACCGCAGAGCCCCAGCATTTT
CAISVGTAEPQHF
>.|13|TRBV10-3|TRBJ2-2|.
TGTGCCGTCCGGGGGGCCGGCACCGGGGAGCTGTTTTTT
CAVRGAGTGELFF
>.|13|TRBV28|TRBJ1-2|.
TGTGCCAGCAGTTTCGGCACCCCAGGGAGTTACACCTTC
CASSFGTPGSYTF
>.|14|TRBV19|TRBJ2-7|few
TGTGCCAGTAGCCCCATTGGGGGAAGCTACGAGCAGTACTTC
CASSPIGGSYEQYF
>.|17|TRBV4-1|TRBJ2-2|.
TGCGCCAGCAGCCAAGTAGGTCGGCGGGGGAACACCGGGGAGCTGTTTTTT
CASSQVGRRGNTGELFF
>.|14|TRBV5-5|TRBJ2-7|.
TGTGCCAGCAGCCCGCGGGCCGGGTCGGGCGAGCAGTACTTC
CASSPRAGSGEQYF
>.|14|TRBV4-1|TRBJ1-2|.
TGCGCCAGCAGCCAAATCGGGGGGGCAAGCGGCTACACCTTC
CASSQIGGASGYTF
>TRBD2|16|TRBV9|TRBJ2-5|.
TGTGCCAGCAGCGCCGGTATAGCGGGGGGCCAAGAGACCCAGTACTTC
CASSAGIAGGQETQYF
>TRBD2|15|TRBV11-3|TRBJ2-3|.
TGTGCCAGCAGCCCAACGGGGACTAGAGAAGGCCCGCAGTATTTT
CASSPTGTREGPQYF
>.|15|TRBV7-3|TRBJ1-2|.
TGTGCCAGCAGCTCCCGGGGGGGGCCCAACTATGGCTACACCTTC
CASSSRGGPNYGYTF
>.|16|TRBV4-1|TRBJ2-2|.
TGCGCCAGCAGCCCGAAGGGAGCGGGGAACACCGGGGAGCTGTTTTTT
CASSPKGAGNTGELFF
>.|13|TRBV30|TRBJ1-4|.
TGTGCCTGGAGTAGGGGGGGCCCTGAAAAACTGTTTTTT
CAWSRGGPEKLFF
>.|17|TRBV5-1|TRBJ2-6|.
TGCGCCAGCAGCTCCTCCACTGTGTCCTCTGGGGCCAACGTCCTGACTTTC
CASSSSTVSSGANVLTF
>.|13|TRBV5-6|TRBJ1-2|.
TGTGCCAGCAGCCGTTCCTCCGCTCATGGCTACACCTTC
CASSRSSAHGYTF
>.|14|TRBV4-2|TRBJ2-7|once
TGTGCCAGCAGCCAAGGGGGGTCAGGTTACGAGCAGTACTTC
CASSQGGSGYEQYF
>.|14|TRBV6-6|TRBJ1-2|.
TGTGCCAGCACCCGCGGTGGTACAGGTAGAGGCTACACCTTC
CASTRGGTGRGYTF
>.|17|TRBV7-9|TRBJ2-2|.
TGTGCCAGCAACTCTTTAGGGGGGGCCCAGATCACCGGGGAGCTGTTTTTT
CASNSLGGAQITGELFF
>.|13|TRBV7-2|TRBJ1-1|.
TGTGCCAGCAGAATAGGGAGGGAGACTGAAGCTTTCTTT
CASRIGRETEAFF
>.|14|TRBV29-1|TRBJ2-5|.
TGCAGTGTCGGGGCCAGGCTGAGAAAAGAGACCCAGTACTTC
CSVGARLRKETQYF
>.|14|TRBV5-1|TRBJ1-3|few
TGCGCCAGCAGCTTTACCTTCTCTGGAAACACCATATATTTT
CASSFTFSGNTIYF
>TRBD1|16|TRBV30|TRBJ2-5|.
TGTGCCTGGAGTGTGTTTCTACTAGGGGGCCGGGAGACCCAGTACTTC
CAWSVFLLGGRETQYF
>.|15|TRBV5-1|TRBJ1-5|.
TGCGCCAGCAGCCCCGACGATCTCCGGGATCAGCCCCAGCATTTT
CASSPDDLRDQPQHF
>.|14|TRBV6-5|TRBJ1-4|.
TGTGCCAGCAGCCAATCGGCAACTAATGAAAAACTGTTTTTT
CASSQSATNEKLFF
>.|13|TRBV6-1|TRBJ1-5|.
TGTGCCGGAGCACGGGGGAGAGATCAGCCCCAGCATTTT
CAGARGRDQPQHF
>.|18|TRBV28|TRBJ2-2|.
TGTGCCAGCAGTTTATGGTTCTCGAGGGGACGGGACACCGGGGAGCTGTTTTTT
CASSLWFSRGRDTGELFF
>TRBD1|15|TRBV5-1|TRBJ1-2|once
TGCGCCAGCAGCTTGGACGGACAGGGGGCGTATGGCTACACCTTC
CASSLDGQGAYGYTF
>.|14|TRBV18|TRBJ1-1|.
TGTGCCAGCTCACCACTCGTAGGGAACACTGAAGCTTTCTTT
CASSPLVGNTEAFF
>.|12|TRBV7-3|TRBJ1-1|once
TGTGCCAGCAGCTTAAATAGGGGGAAAGCTTTCTTT
CASSLNRGKAFF